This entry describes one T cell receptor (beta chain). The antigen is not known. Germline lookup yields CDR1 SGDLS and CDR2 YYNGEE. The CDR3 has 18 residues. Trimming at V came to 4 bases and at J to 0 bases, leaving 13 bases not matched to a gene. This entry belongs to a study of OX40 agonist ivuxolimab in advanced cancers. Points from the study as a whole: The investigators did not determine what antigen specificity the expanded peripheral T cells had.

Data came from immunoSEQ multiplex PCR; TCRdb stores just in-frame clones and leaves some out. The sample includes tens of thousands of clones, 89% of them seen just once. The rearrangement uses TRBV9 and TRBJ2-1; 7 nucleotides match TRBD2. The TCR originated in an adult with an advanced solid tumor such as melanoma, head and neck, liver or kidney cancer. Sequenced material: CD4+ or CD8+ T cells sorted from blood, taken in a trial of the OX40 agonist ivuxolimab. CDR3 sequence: CASSPRDGRFSSYNEQFF. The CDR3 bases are TGTGCCAGCAGCCCCCGGGACGGGAGGTTTAGCTCCTACAATGAGCAGTTCTTC.